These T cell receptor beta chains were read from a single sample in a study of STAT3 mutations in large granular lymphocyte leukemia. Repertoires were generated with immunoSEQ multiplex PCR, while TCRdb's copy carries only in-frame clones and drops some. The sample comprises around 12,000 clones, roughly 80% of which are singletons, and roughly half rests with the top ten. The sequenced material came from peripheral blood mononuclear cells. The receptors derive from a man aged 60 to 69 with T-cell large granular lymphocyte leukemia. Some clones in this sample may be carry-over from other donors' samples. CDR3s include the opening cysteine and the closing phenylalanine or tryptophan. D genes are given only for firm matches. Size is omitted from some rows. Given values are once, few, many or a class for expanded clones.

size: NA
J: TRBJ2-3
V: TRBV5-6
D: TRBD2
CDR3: CASSHSRLAGPDTQYF
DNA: TGTGCCAGCAGCCATAGCAGACTAGCGGGACCAGATACGCAGTATTTT

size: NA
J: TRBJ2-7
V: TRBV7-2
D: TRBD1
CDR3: CASSVGTGYYEQYF
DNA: TGTGCCAGCAGCGTCGGGACAGGGTATTACGAGCAGTACTTC

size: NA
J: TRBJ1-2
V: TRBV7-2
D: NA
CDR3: CASSLVQAGNYGYTF
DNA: TGTGCCAGCAGCTTAGTTCAGGCAGGGAACTATGGCTACACCTTC

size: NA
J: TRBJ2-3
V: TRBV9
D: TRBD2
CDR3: CASSGTLAGGGTQYF
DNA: TGTGCCAGCAGCGGGACTCTAGCGGGAGGTGGGACGCAGTATTTT

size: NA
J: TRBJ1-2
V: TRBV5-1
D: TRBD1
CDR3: CASSSYRDRSGYTF
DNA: TGCGCCAGCAGCTCATACCGGGACAGGTCTGGCTACACCTTC

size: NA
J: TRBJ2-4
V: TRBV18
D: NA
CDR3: CASSRVRAGKTKNIQYF
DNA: TGTGCCAGCTCACGGGTGAGGGCGGGTAAGACCAAAAACATTCAGTACTTC

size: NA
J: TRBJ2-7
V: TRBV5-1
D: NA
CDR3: CASSLDGADSSYEQYF
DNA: TGCGCCAGCAGCTTGGACGGGGCCGATAGCTCCTACGAGCAGTACTTC

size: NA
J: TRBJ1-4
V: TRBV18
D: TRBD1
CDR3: CASSPGNRGENEKLFF
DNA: TGTGCCAGCTCACCAGGCAACAGGGGGGAGAATGAAAAACTGTTTTTT

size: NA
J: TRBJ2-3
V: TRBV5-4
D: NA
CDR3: CASSLASSADTQYF
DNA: TGTGCCAGCAGCTTGGCCTCTAGCGCAGATACGCAGTATTTT

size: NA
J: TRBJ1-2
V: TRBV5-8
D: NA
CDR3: CASSHQRQKENGYTF
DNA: TGTGCCAGCAGCCACCAGCGGCAGAAGGAAAATGGCTACACCTTC

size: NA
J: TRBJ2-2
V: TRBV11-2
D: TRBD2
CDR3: CASSLELAATGELFF
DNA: TGTGCCAGCAGCTTAGAACTAGCGGCCACCGGGGAGCTGTTTTTT

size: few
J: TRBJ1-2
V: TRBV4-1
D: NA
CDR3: CASSQANYGYTF
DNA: TGCGCCAGCAGCCAGGCTAACTATGGCTACACCTTC

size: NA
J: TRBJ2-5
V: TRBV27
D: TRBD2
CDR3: CASSSLAGGPQETQYF
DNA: TGTGCCAGCAGTTCCCTAGCGGGAGGACCCCAAGAGACCCAGTACTTC

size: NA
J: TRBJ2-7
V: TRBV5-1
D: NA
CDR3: CASSLVTDAGQYF
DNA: TGCGCCAGCAGCTTGGTGACCGATGCGGGGCAGTACTTC

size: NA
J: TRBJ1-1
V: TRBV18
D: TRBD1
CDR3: CASSGQGNTEAFF
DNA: TGTGCCAGCTCAGGACAGGGGAACACTGAAGCTTTCTTT